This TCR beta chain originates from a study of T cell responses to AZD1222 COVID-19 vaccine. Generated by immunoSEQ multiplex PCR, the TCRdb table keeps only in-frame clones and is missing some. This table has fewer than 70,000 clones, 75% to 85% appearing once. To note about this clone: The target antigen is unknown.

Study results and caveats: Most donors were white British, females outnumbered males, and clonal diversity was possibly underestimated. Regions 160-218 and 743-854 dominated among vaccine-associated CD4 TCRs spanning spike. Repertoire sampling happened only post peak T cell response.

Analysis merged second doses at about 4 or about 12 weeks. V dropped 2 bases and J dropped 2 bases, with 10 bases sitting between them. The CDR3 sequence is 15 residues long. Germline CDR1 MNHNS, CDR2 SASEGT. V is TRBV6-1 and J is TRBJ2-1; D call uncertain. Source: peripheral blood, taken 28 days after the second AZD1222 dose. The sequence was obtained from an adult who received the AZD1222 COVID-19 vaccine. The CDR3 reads CASSELSEAYNEQFF. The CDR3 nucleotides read TGTGCCAGCAGTGAACTCTCAGAGGCCTACAATGAGCAGTTCTTC.